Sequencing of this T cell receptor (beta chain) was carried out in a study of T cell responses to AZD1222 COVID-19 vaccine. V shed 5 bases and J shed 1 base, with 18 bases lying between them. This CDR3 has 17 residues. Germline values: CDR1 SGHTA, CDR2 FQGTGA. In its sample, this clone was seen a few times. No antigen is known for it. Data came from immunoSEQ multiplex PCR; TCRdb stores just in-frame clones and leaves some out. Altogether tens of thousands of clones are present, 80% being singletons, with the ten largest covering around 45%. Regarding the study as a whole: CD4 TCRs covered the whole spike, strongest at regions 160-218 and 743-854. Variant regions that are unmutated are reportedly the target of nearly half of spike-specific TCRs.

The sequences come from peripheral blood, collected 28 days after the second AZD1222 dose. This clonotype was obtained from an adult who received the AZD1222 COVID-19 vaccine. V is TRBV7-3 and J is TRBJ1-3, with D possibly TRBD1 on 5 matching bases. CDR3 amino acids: CASSPTGATDSGNTIYF. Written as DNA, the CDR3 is TGTGCCAGCAGCCCAACTGGGGCCACCGATTCTGGAAACACCATATATTTT.